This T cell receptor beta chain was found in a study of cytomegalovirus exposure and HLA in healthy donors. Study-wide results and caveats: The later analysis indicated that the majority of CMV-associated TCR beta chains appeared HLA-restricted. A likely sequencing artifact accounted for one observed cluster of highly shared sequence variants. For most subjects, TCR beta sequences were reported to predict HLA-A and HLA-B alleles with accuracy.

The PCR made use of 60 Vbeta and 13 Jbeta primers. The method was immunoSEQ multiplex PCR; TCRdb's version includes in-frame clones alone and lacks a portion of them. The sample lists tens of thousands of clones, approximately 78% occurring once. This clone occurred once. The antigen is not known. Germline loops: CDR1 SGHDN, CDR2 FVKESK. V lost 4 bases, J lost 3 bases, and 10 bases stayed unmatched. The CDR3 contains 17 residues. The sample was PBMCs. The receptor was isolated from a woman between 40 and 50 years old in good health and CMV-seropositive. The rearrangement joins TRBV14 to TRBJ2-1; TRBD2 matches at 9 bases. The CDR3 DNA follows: TGTGCCAGCAGCCCACCCATAGCGGGAGAGGACTACAATGAGCAGTTCTTC. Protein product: CASSPPIAGEDYNEQFF.